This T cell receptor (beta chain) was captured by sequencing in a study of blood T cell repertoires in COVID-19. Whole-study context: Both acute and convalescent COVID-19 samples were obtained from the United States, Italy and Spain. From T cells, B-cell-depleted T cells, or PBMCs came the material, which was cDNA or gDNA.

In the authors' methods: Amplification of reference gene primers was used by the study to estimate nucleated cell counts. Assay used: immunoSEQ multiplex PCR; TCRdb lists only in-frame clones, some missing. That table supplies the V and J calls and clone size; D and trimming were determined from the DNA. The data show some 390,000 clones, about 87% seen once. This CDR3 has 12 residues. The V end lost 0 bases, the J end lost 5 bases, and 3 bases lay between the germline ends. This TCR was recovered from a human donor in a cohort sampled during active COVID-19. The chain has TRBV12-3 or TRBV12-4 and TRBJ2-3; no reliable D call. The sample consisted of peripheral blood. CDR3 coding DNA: TGTGCCAGCAGTTTAGCCGGAGATACGCAGTATTTT. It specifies CASSLAGDTQYF.